These 4 T cell receptor beta chains came from one sample sequenced in a study of identical twins (dated by TCRdb to 2016 to 2017). The method was 5' RACE. Sequencing took place on an Illumina HiSeq 2000. TCRdb reworked the public reads: Q25 trimming with fastp, MiXCR clone assembly, productive beta chains retained. Each entry is one CDR3 protein sequence, shown with its most common DNA and genes. In this sample the table shows roughly 250,000 distinct CDR3 sequences, about 7% of which occur a single time. 3.5% to 4% of the sample goes to the ten largest clones. These data also formed part of another study, on yellow fever vaccine responses in identical twins.

Sample: memory (CD45RO+) T cells sorted from blood. The cell subset or site label corresponds to: CD45RO+ enriched T cells. These receptors came from a woman younger than 35 in good health.

In its sample, this clonotype was seen a few times. In DNA, the CDR3 is TGTGCCAGGCAGGGTCAAGGGGCCAACGTCCTGACTTTC. Protein sequence: CARQGQGANVLTF. The chain joins TRBV2 to TRBJ2-6; D is perhaps TRBD1 (5 bases). This CDR3 region has 13 residues. The germline gives CDR1 SNHLY, CDR2 FYNNEI. V was trimmed by 9 bases and J by 4 bases, leaving 10 bases between them.

Ten or more counts support this clonotype. The chain has TRBV20-1 and TRBJ2-7, with a weak D call TRBD1 (6 bases). This CDR3 comprises 14 residues. Germline loops: CDR1 DFQATT, CDR2 SNEGSKA (reference sequence). V gave up 3 bases and J gave up 1 base, with 13 bases separating them. The CDR3 region is CSASRSTGSYEQYV. The CDR3 DNA is TGCAGTGCTAGTCGCTCCACAGGGTCCTACGAGCAGTACGTC.

This clonotype was picked up many times. The V and J genes are TRBV5-1 and TRBJ2-2, with TRBD1 matching 8 bases. Germline CDR1 and CDR2: SGHRS and YFSETQ. CDR3 length: 15 amino acids. The trim removed 4 bases at V and 4 bases at J, leaving 6 bases unmatched. CDR3 loop: CASSAGQGGTGELFF. As DNA, the CDR3 is TGCGCCAGCAGCGCAGGACAGGGCGGCACCGGGGAGCTGTTTTTT.

This clonotype was seen at least ten times. The V and J genes are TRBV10-3 and TRBJ2-5; D unresolved. Trimming took 2 bases from V and 2 from J, leaving 9 bases between them. CDR1 and CDR2 from the germline V gene are ENHRY and SYGVKD. CDR3 length equals 14 residues. CDR3 sequence (DNA): TGTGCCATCAGTGAGCCGACGGAGCAAGAGACCCAGTACTTC. This encodes CAISEPTEQETQYF.